The 14 T cell receptor beta chains below were found in one sample sequenced in a study of post-analysis software for immune sequencing data. Study-wide points: In patients, about 5 TRBV segments were more frequent than in controls, with TRBV5-6, TRBV5-1 and TRBV20-1 among them.

Unique molecular identifiers were built into the TCR beta cDNA libraries. MiXCR, run by TCRdb on the PCR reads, gives a single entry per CDR3 protein. The sample carries over 700,000 distinct CDR3 sequences, approximately 30% recorded once. No antigen is known for these receptors. Sequencing was carried out using blood. Every receptor here comes from a girl under 18 with multiple sclerosis.

This clonotype was detected only a few times. The CDR3 sequence is CASSFNYLEQFF. Written as DNA, the CDR3 is TGTGCCAGCAGCTTTAATTATCTTGAGCAGTTCTTC. The V call is TRBV7-2, the J call TRBJ2-1; D is unclear. Trimming cost V 3 bases and J 9 bases, with 9 bases left between them. The CDR3 sequence is 12 residues long. The germline V gene encodes CDR1 SGHTA and CDR2 FQGNSA.

At least ten counts were recorded for this clonotype. The genes are TRBV29-1 and TRBJ1-5, with D unresolved. This CDR3 spans 13 amino acids. The germline gives CDR1 SQVTM, CDR2 ANQGSEA. The V end lost 5 bases, the J end lost 0 bases, and 8 bases lay between the germline ends. The CDR3 nucleotides are TGCAGCGTTTGCTTGGATAGCAATCAGCCCCAGCATTTT. Translating it yields CSVCLDSNQPQHF.

Many counts were recorded for this clonotype. The rearrangement joins TRBV12-5 to TRBJ2-7; 9 bases are shared with TRBD1. The CDR3 sequence is 10 residues long. Germline values: CDR1 LGHNT, CDR2 FRNRAP. The CDR3, as DNA: TGTACGGGACAGGGAGGCGAGCAGTACTTC. It yields the protein CTGQGGEQYF.

V is TRBV29-1 and J is TRBJ2-7; 7 nucleotides align to TRBD1. V lost 6 bases, J lost 10 bases, and 6 bases stayed unmatched. In germline, CDR1 is SQVTM, CDR2 ANQGSEA. This CDR3 comprises 10 residues. CDR3 nucleotide sequence: TGCAGCGTGGAACAGGGGCGTCAGTACTTC. Encoded protein: CSVEQGRQYF.

The chain has TRBV14 and TRBJ2-1; TRBD2 might be the D (5 bases). This CDR3 region has 14 residues. Looked up from germline, CDR1 is SGHDN and CDR2 is FVKESK. V shed 0 bases and J shed 6 bases, with 9 bases lying between them. The CDR3 loop reads CASSQDLAPNEQFF. Written as DNA, the CDR3 is TGTGCCAGCAGCCAAGATCTAGCTCCCAATGAGCAGTTCTTC.

This clonotype showed up many times. The chain carries TRBV24-1 and TRBJ2-5; D is unresolved. Germline CDR1 is KGHDR and CDR2 is SFDVKD. Trimming took 4 bases from V and 9 from J, leaving 20 bases between them. This CDR3 region has 15 residues. CDR3: CATSDRRRASGAQYF. CDR3 in DNA: TGTGCCACCAGTGACCGGCGACGGGCCTCTGGGGCCCAGTACTTC.

Ten or more counts support this clonotype. The rearrangement uses TRBV6-5 and TRBJ2-5; TRBD1 is a possible D gene (6 bases). Germline V gives CDR1 MNHEY, CDR2 SVGAGI. The CDR3 contains 15 residues. Trimming took off 5 bases at V and 1 base at J, with 14 bases between the two ends. CDR3 sequence: CASSLHRARQETQYF. The CDR3 coding sequence is TGTGCCAGCAGTCTGCACAGGGCTCGCCAAGAGACCCAGTACTTC.

This clonotype was counted only a few times. The V and J genes are TRBV7-2 and TRBJ1-4; no firm D call. Trimming took off 8 bases at V and 2 bases at J, with 15 bases between the two ends. Germline CDR1 reads SGHTA; CDR2 reads FQGNSA. There are 15 residues in the CDR3. The CDR3 reads CASSSSGGTNEKLFF. The CDR3, as DNA: TGTGCCAGCTCATCATCCGGCGGTACTAATGAAAAACTGTTTTTT. Full variable domain (missing parts from reference TRBV7-2 and TRBJ1-4): GAGVSQSPSNKVTEKGKDVELRCDPISGHTALYWYRQSLGQGLEFLIYFQGNSAPDKSGLPSDRFSAERTGGSVSTLTIQRTQQEDSAVYLCASSSSGGTNEKLFFGSGTQLSVL.

This clonotype was seen only a few times. The J gene is TRBJ2-1, the V gene TRBV29-1; perhaps TRBD1 as D (6 bases). CDR3 size: 13 residues. Trimming cost V 8 bases and J 6 bases, with 17 bases left between them. Germline lookup yields CDR1 SQVTM and CDR2 ANQGSEA. CDR3 loop: CSTRRGFGNEQFF. For the CDR3, the DNA is TGCAGCACCCGCAGGGGCTTCGGCAATGAGCAGTTCTTC.

The sample holds a few counts of this clonotype. The chain recombines TRBV7-9 with TRBJ2-4; possibly TRBD2 for D (5 bases). Germline assignment: CDR1 SEHNR and CDR2 FQNEAQ (reference sequence). The CDR3 covers 15 residues. Trimming took 2 bases from V and 0 from J, leaving 8 bases between them. CDR3 DNA: TGTGCCAGCAGCTTACTAGCCCTAGCCAAAAACATTCAGTACTTC. Translated: CASSLLALAKNIQYF.

The CDR3 reads CASSPRGAGRLGGTDTQYF. In DNA form, the CDR3 reads TGTGCCAGCAGCCCCCGGGGGGCGGGCCGCCTAGGTGGCACAGATACGCAGTATTTT. The chain has TRBV14 and TRBJ2-3; tentatively, D is TRBD2 (7 bases). The CDR3 contains 19 residues. Germline loops: CDR1 SGHDN, CDR2 FVKESK. V lost 4 bases to trimming and J lost 1 base, with 24 bases between them.

This clonotype was counted only a few times. The chain combines TRBV7-3 with TRBJ2-7, with 10 bases fitting TRBD2. CDR3 length equals 14 residues. The germline V gene encodes CDR1 SGHTA and CDR2 FQGTGA. The V segment lost 4 bases and the J segment 6 bases; nucleotides outside the gene matches: 6. This chain's CDR3 is CASSSAGTSAEQYF. CDR3 bases: TGTGCCAGCAGCTCCGCCGGGACTAGCGCCGAGCAGTACTTC. Complete variable domain (other parts from reference TRBV7-3 and TRBJ2-7): GAGVSQTPSNKVTEKGKYVELRCDPISGHTALYWYRQSLGQGPEFLIYFQGTGAADDSGLPNDRFFAVRPEGSVSTLKIQRTERGDSAVYLCASSSAGTSAEQYFGPGTRLTVT.

This clonotype was counted only a few times. This chain links TRBV28 with TRBJ2-3; no reliable D call. Germline values: CDR1 MDHEN, CDR2 SYDVKM. Trimming cost V 6 bases and J 3 bases, with 16 bases left between them. The CDR3 has 15 residues. CDR3 amino acids: CASSRWSGQTDTQYF. CDR3 DNA sequence: TGTGCCAGCAGCCGCTGGTCGGGCCAAACAGATACGCAGTATTTT. Full variable domain (rest looked up from reference TRBV28 and TRBJ2-3): DVKVTQSSRYLVKRTGEKVFLECVQDMDHENMFWYRQDPGLGLRLIYFSYDVKMKEKGDIPEGYSVSREKKERFSLILESASTNQTSMYLCASSRWSGQTDTQYFGPGTRLTVL.

V and J are TRBV6-2 or TRBV6-3 and TRBJ2-7; 12 bases are a match to TRBD1. This CDR3 spans 15 amino acids. Germline V gives CDR1 MNHEY, CDR2 SVGEGT. V trimming: 7 bases; J trimming: 7 bases; junction bases outside the gene matches: 11. For the CDR3, the DNA is TGTGCCAGCATCGATACCGGGACAGGGGGCTATGAGCAGTACTTC. This translates into CASIDTGTGGYEQYF.